This entry is about one T cell receptor (beta chain). At least ten counts were recorded for this clonotype. It lacks a known antigen. Qualities for individual bases were not recorded, and no much larger clone is one base off. The data derive from a study of T cells in Graves' hyperthyroidism and ophthalmopathy (dated by TCRdb to the late 2010s). About the investigation overall: Peripheral blood samples were taken at initial diagnosis, before any treatment was given. To identify TCR V-J signatures that set the groups apart, the researchers used a discovery cohort of approximately 98 patients, made up of around 40 with Graves' ophthalmopathy and some 58 with stable Graves' hyperthyroidism. An independent validation cohort of under 20 hyperthyroidism patients and some 15 patients who later progressed to ophthalmopathy tested prospective prediction of ophthalmopathy. The approximately 97 discovery patients were randomly divided into training and test sets at a 7:3 ratio. Thyroid tissue and blood T-cell repertoires from several Graves' hyperthyroidism patients were also compared in the study. After sampling, hyperthyroidism patients received methimazole starting at 30 mg daily, and ophthalmopathy patients received high-dose intravenous methylprednisolone. TCR Vbeta CDR3 sequencing of some 140 peripheral blood samples (under 45 ophthalmopathy, about 74 hyperthyroidism and roughly 17 progressor patients) is reported in the paper.

Beyond this particular receptor, the publication reports: No statistical method was used to set the sample size in advance, and investigators knew the group allocation. In validation, progression to ophthalmopathy was predicted by the model with nearly 71% sensitivity and roughly 76% specificity, a median of roughly six months before onset. Ophthalmopathy was separated from stable hyperthyroidism by a 13 V-J signature model, with approximately 90% sensitivity and 81% to 82% specificity obtained in cross-validation and 80%/75% obtained in testing. Most expanded thyroid clonotypes (frequency above 0.001) were also detected in blood, suggesting blood repertoires may reflect thyroid immune responses.

The germline V gene provides CDR1 ENHRY and CDR2 SYGVKD. The CDR3 spans 16 residues, from the cysteine through the phenylalanine. Left in the record is the CDR3 DNA by itself, 48 bases read in frame from the first base. V loses 0 bases, J loses 6 bases, and the germline ends lie 17 bases apart. TCR beta CDR3 regions were amplified from RNA transcripts. The first round of RT-PCR for the TCR CDR3 was performed with the HTBI primer set and the Qiagen OneStep RT-PCR kit. The libraries were constructed in a second round of multiplex PCR and then size-selected and purified. The libraries were sequenced on an Illumina HiSeq2000 using paired-end 100 bp reads. As for the authors' bioinformatics: Raw data were processed with SOAPnuke, discarding reads with adapters, uncalled bases, mean Phred below 15, or no exact constant-primer or identifier match. COPE v1.2.5 was used to merge the high-quality paired reads, and each unique nucleotide sequence was defined as a clonotype. MiTCR v1.1 was used to align clonotypes to the IMGT TRBV, TRBD and TRBJ reference segments. Analysis was restricted to V-J combinations with a frequency above 0.0001, which covered about 99% of repertoires. A TCS score was defined as the ratio of F50 (clonal expansion) to E x V (chaos), with BLOSUM62-based TCRdist applied between CDR3 peptides within each V-J. Welch's t-statistics and random forest reduced approximately 520 V-J features to 10 to 15, which were used in a naive Bayes classifier (R e1071). TCRdb trimmed the raw reads at Q25, called clones with MiXCR and kept productive beta chains. A single entry per CDR3 protein holds the most common genes and DNA from its merged rows. The V and J calls, along with clone size, are taken from TCRdb and not from the paper's own processing. This sample is represented by around 400,000 distinct CDR3 sequences; about 12% of them were singletons. The ten largest make up 9% to 9.5% of the sample.

Graves' hyperthyroidism was defined as stable when no progression to ophthalmopathy occurred over 18 months of follow-up. The hyperthyroidism patients were between 18 and 65 years old and newly diagnosed, with a disease duration of less than 2 months. Any patient with an uncontrolled infection, another autoimmune disease, pregnancy or lactation was excluded. Diagnoses were established on the basis of clinical symptoms, serum thyroxine and TRAb, thyroid ultrasound, and orbital computed tomography. Ficoll-Paque density gradient centrifugation was used to isolate PBMCs from approximately 10 ml of fresh peripheral blood. Trizol reagent was used to extract total RNA, and RNA quality was then checked on an Agilent 2100 Bioanalyzer.

This clonotype was sampled from a woman between 18 and 30 years old with Graves' hyperthyroidism. Sequenced material: blood. The receptor chain draws on TRBV10-3 and TRBJ1-2; the D gene is not confidently resolved. The DNA sequence is as follows: TGTGCCATCAGTGAGTCAAGCGCTCCGGGAGAAGATGGCTACACCTTC. Translation gives CAISESSAPGEDGYTF.